Listed below are T cell receptor beta chains from one sample, sequenced in a study of post-analysis software for immune sequencing data. Via MiXCR, TCRdb re-called the PCR reads, giving one row per CDR3 protein. In the table there are hundreds of thousands of distinct CDR3 sequences, approximately 59% of which are singletons. The specimen sequenced was blood. Receptors were obtained from a girl aged 2 to 9 with multiple sclerosis. CDR3s include the opening cysteine and the closing phenylalanine or tryptophan. A D gene is named only where the DNA matches it firmly. Only some rows state a clone size, as once, few, many or a class for expanded clones.

length	V	J	size	D	DNA	CDR3
15	TRBV3-1	TRBJ2-7	.	TRBD2	TGTGCCAGCAGCCAAGATCTTGCAGCGGGGTACGAGCAGTACTTC	CASSQDLAAGYEQYF
12	TRBV7-2	TRBJ2-1	many	.	TGTGCCAGCAGCTTTCCCGGGAATGAGCAGTTCTTC	CASSFPGNEQFF
13	TRBV12-3/TRBV12-4	TRBJ2-1	.	.	TGTGCCAGCAGGCCCGGTAGAATGAGTGAGCAGTTCTTC	CASRPGRMSEQFF
11	TRBV3-1	TRBJ1-2	many	.	TGTGCCAGCAGGGGAGTCTATGGCTACACCTTC	CASRGVYGYTF
15	TRBV19	TRBJ2-7	.	TRBD1	TGTGCCAGTAGTATGAGAGCCGGGACAGGGGGCAAGCAGTACTTC	CASSMRAGTGGKQYF
15	TRBV7-6	TRBJ2-6	few	TRBD1	TGTGCCAGCAGCGGGACAGGGTTCGGGGCCAACGTCCTGACTTTC	CASSGTGFGANVLTF
14	TRBV12-3/TRBV12-4	TRBJ1-1	.	TRBD1	TGTGCCAGCAGTAGCTGGACAGGGAACACTGAAGCTTTCTTT	CASSSWTGNTEAFF
14	TRBV20-1	TRBJ1-1	.	TRBD1	TGCAGTGCCGTCAGACAGGGGGCGGGGACTGAAGCTTTCTTT	CSAVRQGAGTEAFF
16	TRBV7-9	TRBJ1-2	.	TRBD1	TGTGCCAGCAGCCCATGGGACAGGGGTTATGACTATGGCTACACCTTC	CASSPWDRGYDYGYTF
17	TRBV29-1	TRBJ2-3	.	.	TGCAGCGCGAAAGTGGGGCGGGCTTCCCTGAGCACAGATACGCAGTATTTT	CSAKVGRASLSTDTQYF
13	TRBV12-3/TRBV12-4	TRBJ2-1	.	.	TGTGCCAGCAGGACCGGGGCGGAAATCAAGCAGTTCTTC	CASRTGAEIKQFF
14	TRBV6-6	TRBJ2-4	.	TRBD1	TGTGCCAGCAACTCCGGGACAGGATGGTACATTCAGTACTTC	CASNSGTGWYIQYF
16	TRBV5-1	TRBJ2-4	few	TRBD2	TGCGCCAGCAGCCAGACTAGCGGGAGGCTCCAAAACATTCAGTACTTC	CASSQTSGRLQNIQYF
14	TRBV20-1	TRBJ2-1	.	TRBD1	TGCAGTGCTAGTGGACAGGGGATCTACAATGAGCAGTTCTTC	CSASGQGIYNEQFF
17	TRBV6-5	TRBJ2-1	.	.	TGTGCCAGCAGTTATACCGGGACCCCGAGAGCCCACAATGAGCAGTTCTTC	CASSYTGTPRAHNEQFF
18	TRBV6-1	TRBJ1-1	.	TRBD1	TGTGCCAGCAGTGTGAATCCTTGGACAGGGAGAAAGTTCACTGAAGCTTTCTTT	CASSVNPWTGRKFTEAFF
15	TRBV29-1	TRBJ1-2	.	TRBD1	TGCAGCGTTGAAATGGTCGGGACAGGGGCTTATGGCTACACCTTC	CSVEMVGTGAYGYTF
15	TRBV7-2	TRBJ1-3	.	TRBD1	TGTGCCAGCAGCTTTTGGACAGGGGCCGGAAACACCATATATTTT	CASSFWTGAGNTIYF
15	TRBV20-1	TRBJ2-5	.	.	TGCAGTGCTAGGAAGGCGGGGTCCTACCAAGAGACCCAGTACTTC	CSARKAGSYQETQYF
14	TRBV12-3/TRBV12-4	TRBJ1-2	few	.	TGTGCCAGCAGTTTGACTGCGGAGCCCTATGGCTACACCTTC	CASSLTAEPYGYTF
13	TRBV3-1	TRBJ1-1	few	.	TGTGCCAGCAGCCAGGGGGCGCGGACTGAAGCTTTCTTT	CASSQGARTEAFF
15	TRBV5-1	TRBJ2-7	few	.	TGCGCCAGCAGCTTGGATGATATGCAGGGCTACGAGCAGTACTTC	CASSLDDMQGYEQYF
15	TRBV29-1	TRBJ1-2	.	TRBD1	TGCAGCGTTGAAAGTCAAACAGGGGCTAACTATGGCTACACCTTC	CSVESQTGANYGYTF
15	TRBV6-1	TRBJ2-5	.	.	TGTGCCAGCAGTGATAGCCAGACAAGGACGCGAGCGAAGTACTTC	CASSDSQTRTRAKYF
18	TRBV6-2/TRBV6-3	TRBJ2-1	.	TRBD2	TGTGCCAGCAGTTTCAGGACTAGCGGCCCGGTCCTCCGGAATGAGCAGTTCTTC	CASSFRTSGPVLRNEQFF
15	TRBV5-1	TRBJ2-1	.	TRBD2	TGCGCCAGCAGCTTGGCAGCGGGGAACTACAATGAGCAGTTCTTC	CASSLAAGNYNEQFF
12	TRBV7-2	TRBJ2-4	.	.	TGTGCCAGCAGCCTAGCCTTAAACATTCAGTACTTC	CASSLALNIQYF